The 10 T cell receptor beta chains below come from one sample, sequenced in a study of metastatic and nonmetastatic thyroid tumors. TCRdb recomputed clones from the PCR reads via MiXCR. The profile shows about 20,000 clones, approximately 10% of them singletons. Nobody among the patients had been given any treatment before thyroid surgery. The specimen sequenced was blood. Every receptor here comes from a female donor with papillary thyroid cancer or a benign thyroid nodule (not recorded which). Some clones in this sample may be carry-over from other donors' samples.

This clone was picked up many times. The chain employs TRBV19 and TRBJ1-5, with a possible D match to TRBD1 (6 bases). Germline lookup yields CDR1 LNHDA and CDR2 SQIVND (reference sequence). CDR3 length: 15 amino acids. Trimming took 8 bases from V and 1 from J, leaving 15 bases between them. The DNA for the CDR3 is TGTGCCAGTCTGGACAGCTACCTCAGCAATCAGCCCCAGCATTTT. Translating gives CASLDSYLSNQPQHF.

This clone came up many times. The chain joins TRBV6-1 to TRBJ2-3, with TRBD1 as a possible D gene (6 bases). The length of the CDR3 is 15 residues. V was clipped by 6 bases and J by 2 bases, with 15 bases between them. From germline, CDR1 is MNHNS and CDR2 SASEGT. In DNA form, the CDR3 reads TGTGCCAGCAGCCGCAGGGGTCGCGCCACAGATACGCAGTATTTT. Translation: CASSRRGRATDTQYF.

This clone was seen many times. The CDR3 is CATSRDLGPPSTDTQYF. Written as DNA, the CDR3 is TGTGCCACCAGCAGAGATCTGGGGCCCCCTAGCACAGATACGCAGTATTTT. The chain uses TRBV15 and TRBJ2-3; tentatively, D is TRBD1 (5 bases). The CDR3 runs to 17 residues. Between the trimmed V and J ends, which lost 0 bases and 0 bases, there was a span of 13 bases. Germline V lookup: CDR1 LNHNV, CDR2 YYDKDF (reference sequence). Supplemented by reference TRBV15 and TRBJ2-3, the full variable domain reads DAMVIQNPRYQVTQFGKPVTLSCSQTLNHNVMYWYQQKSSQAPKLLFHYYDKDFNNEADTPDNFQSRRPNTSFCFLDIRSPGLGDTAMYLCATSRDLGPPSTDTQYFGPGTRLTVL.

This clone is categorized as medium-sized. CDR3 region: CASRRSGANVLTF. CDR3 coding DNA: TGTGCCAGCAGACGATCTGGGGCCAACGTCCTGACTTTC. The chain joins TRBV6-1 to TRBJ2-6; D gene uncertain. V lost 6 bases, J lost 1 base, and 4 bases lay in between. This CDR3 contains 13 residues. Germline lookup yields CDR1 MNHNS and CDR2 SASEGT.

This clone has a handful of counts. The same CDR3 arises from other DNA sequences in this sample as well. The CDR3 coding sequence is TGCGCCAGCAGTGAGTTTTCAGGTCTGCATCAGCCCCAGCATTTT. Translation: CASSEFSGLHQPQHF. The V call is TRBV10-1, the J call TRBJ1-5; D call uncertain. The V gene lost 1 base and the J gene lost 5 bases, with 12 bases spanning the gap. Germline CDR1 and CDR2: WNHNN and SYGVQD (reference sequence). The CDR3 consists of 15 residues.

This clone is judged medium-sized. This CDR3 reads CASSYDSGGANVLTF. Here the CDR3 DNA reads TGTGCCAGCAGTTACGATAGCGGTGGGGCCAACGTCCTGACTTTC. The chain has TRBV6-2 or TRBV6-3 and TRBJ2-6; TRBD2 is a possible D gene (6 bases). This CDR3 contains 15 residues. Trimming shortened V by 2 bases and J by 3 bases, and 8 bases separated the two germline ends. The germline V gene encodes CDR1 MNHEY and CDR2 SVGEGT.

This clone was counted at least ten times. This sequence joins TRBV6-1 and TRBJ1-4; 8 bases agree with TRBD1. Germline lookup yields CDR1 MNHNS and CDR2 SASEGT. This CDR3 is built from 15 residues. V trimming: 2 bases; J trimming: 7 bases; junction bases outside the gene matches: 6. The CDR3 nucleotides are TGTGCCAGCAGTGAAACAGGGGGAGGGACTGAAAAACTGTTTTTT. This encodes CASSETGGGTEKLFF.

The J gene is TRBJ2-2, the V gene TRBV28, with D unresolved. The CDR3 is 14 amino acids. V lost 6 bases to trimming and J lost 2 bases, with 10 bases between them. Germline CDR1 is MDHEN and CDR2 is SYDVKM. The DNA for the CDR3 is TGTGCCAGCAGCCCTGCACGTAACACCGGGGAGCTGTTTTTT. Protein: CASSPARNTGELFF.

Within the sample, this clone is medium-sized. CDR3 sequence (DNA): TGTGCCAGCAGCTCACCAGATACGCAGTATTTT. Translating gives CASSSPDTQYF. The genes are TRBV27 and TRBJ2-3, with D unclear. The CDR3 spans 11 residues. Germline V CDR1 and CDR2: MNHEY, SMNVEV (reference sequence). V was clipped by 6 bases and J by 4 bases, with 5 bases between them.

In its sample, this clone was seen many times. CDR3 in DNA: TGCAGTGCTAGTTCGGGGACCTATAATTCACCCCTCCACTTT. Translating it yields CSASSGTYNSPLHF. The rearrangement links TRBV20-1 to TRBJ1-6, with D uncertain. Germline lookup yields CDR1 DFQATT and CDR2 SNEGSKA (reference sequence). Trimming removed 3 bases from V and 2 bases from J, with 8 bases in between. The CDR3 totals 14 residues.